The 3 T cell receptor beta chains below were found in one sample sequenced in a study of T cells after yellow fever vaccination (dated by TCRdb to 2018 to 2020). What the treatment or condition label conveys for this sample: live attenuated yellow fever vaccine strain. Receptors were amplified or captured by 5' RACE. TCRdb shows the sequencer as Illumina HiSeq 2500. The public reads were reanalyzed by TCRdb: fastp trimming at Q25, MiXCR alignment, in-frame beta chains only. Merged by CDR3 protein, the rows form single entries marked with the most common genes and DNA. The sample table records 25,000 to 35,000 distinct CDR3 sequences; 5.5% to 8% of these occur just once. More than 20% of the sample comes from the top ten. The sequenced sample was PBMCs, either bulk or a sorted T-cell subset (CD4+, CD8+, memory, or dextramer-sorted; not recorded which), obtained on the day of the yellow fever booster vaccination. The receptors originated from a man aged 30 to 39 who received the YFV17D yellow fever vaccine.

The chain combines TRBV28 with TRBJ2-7; 8 nucleotides line up with TRBD2. Trimming at V came to 5 bases and at J to 2 bases, leaving 11 bases not matched to a gene. There are 16 residues in the CDR3. The germline CDR1 and CDR2 sequences are MDHEN and SYDVKM. In DNA, the CDR3 is TGTGCCAGCAGTCCCTACTTGGCGGGAGGCCCCTACGAGCAGTACTTC. Its translation: CASSPYLAGGPYEQYF.

This clonotype has only a few counts. The chain recombines TRBV6-4 with TRBJ2-3; 7 bases line up with TRBD2. V was clipped by 8 bases and J by 2 bases; unmatched bases: 4. The germline V gene has CDR1 MRHNA and CDR2 SNTAGT. This CDR3 contains 13 residues. The CDR3 here is CASGAGHTDTQYF. In DNA, the CDR3 is TGTGCCAGCGGAGCGGGGCACACAGATACGCAGTATTTT.

This clonotype was counted at least ten times. The J gene is TRBJ2-2, the V gene TRBV5-1, with D uncertain. CDR1 is SGHRS, CDR2 YFSETQ, per germline. The V end was cut by 0 bases, the J end by 1 base, with 4 bases between. The CDR3 loop spans 14 amino acids. This chain's CDR3 is CASSLGQNTGELFF. Here the CDR3 DNA reads TGCGCCAGCAGCTTGGGGCAGAACACCGGGGAGCTGTTTTTT.